This T cell receptor beta chain comes out of a study of blood T cell repertoires in COVID-19. Trimming removed 0 bases from V and 5 bases from J, with 9 bases in between. The CDR3 totals 14 residues. The germline CDR1 and CDR2 sequences are SGHKS and YYEKEE (reference sequence). In the original processing: From reference gene primer amplification, estimates of nucleated cell counts were derived. Clones were read by immunoSEQ multiplex PCR, and TCRdb kept only the in-frame ones, dropping some. The DNA gave D and trimming, while V, J and clone size come from that table. The sample carries about 170,000 clones, 85% recorded once. Seattle participants joined during active infection and were tracked over time.

The TCR sequence derives from a woman aged 80 or older with COVID-19, enrolled during active disease. The rearrangement joins TRBV5-5 to TRBJ1-3; maybe TRBD1 (5 bases). Source material: peripheral blood. The CDR3 DNA reads as TGTGCCAGCAGCTTGGAGGACACCCGAAACACCATATATTTT. Translation: CASSLEDTRNTIYF.